These T cell receptor beta chains were read from a single sample in a study of vaccination and CD4 T cells after COVID-19. TCRdb re-called the PCR reads with MiXCR, one entry per CDR3 protein. The sample lists over 15,000 distinct CDR3 sequences; approximately 42% were seen once. These receptors' antigens are unknown. Sample: cultured CD4+ T cells from blood. The receptors originated from a human donor with COVID-19. Each CDR3 is given with its conserved first and last residue. The D gene is left open where the match is weak. Expanded clones get a size class; other rows say once, few or many, or leave the size out.

TRBV7-2	.	TRBD2	18	TRBJ2-3	CASSLKPTSGTSTDTQYF	TGTGCCAGCAGCTTAAAACCGACTAGCGGGACCAGCACAGATACGCAGTATTTT
TRBV19	.	TRBD2	15	TRBJ2-1	CASTSSGGAKDEQFF	TGTGCCAGTACCTCTAGCGGGGGGGCTAAAGATGAGCAGTTCTTC
TRBV2	few	.	15	TRBJ2-5	CASRDARGLVETQYF	TGTGCCAGCAGGGACGCCAGGGGTTTGGTAGAGACCCAGTACTTC
TRBV6-5	few	.	15	TRBJ2-2	CASSYGGGATGELFF	TGTGCCAGCAGTTACGGAGGGGGGGCTACCGGGGAGCTGTTTTTT
TRBV6-1	few	.	15	TRBJ2-3	CASRQQGPSTDTQYF	TGTGCCAGCAGACAACAGGGTCCTAGCACAGATACGCAGTATTTT
TRBV10-3	few	.	13	TRBJ2-5	CAISGRGPETQYF	TGTGCCATCAGTGGTCGGGGGCCGGAGACCCAGTACTTC
TRBV20-1	few	.	11	TRBJ2-2	CSAGPGGELFF	TGCAGTGCTGGGCCGGGCGGGGAGCTGTTTTTT
TRBV20-1	few	TRBD1	16	TRBJ1-4	CSARDPIRGRGEKLFF	TGCAGTGCTAGAGATCCTATCAGGGGGCGTGGTGAAAAACTGTTTTTT
TRBV7-9	few	.	13	TRBJ1-2	CASSLRGPYGYTF	TGTGCCAGCAGCTTACGAGGCCCCTATGGCTACACCTTC
TRBV2	.	TRBD2	14	TRBJ2-3	CASTATSSLDTQYF	TGTGCCAGCACTGCGACTAGCTCTCTTGATACGCAGTATTTT
TRBV19	.	.	14	TRBJ2-7	CAREEGAEFHEQYF	TGTGCCAGGGAAGAGGGTGCGGAGTTTCACGAGCAGTACTTC
TRBV11-2	few	.	13	TRBJ2-5	CASSDGLWETQYF	TGTGCCAGCTCTGATGGACTCTGGGAGACCCAGTACTTC
TRBV18	.	.	14	TRBJ1-2	CASSPSGQNYGYTF	TGTGCCAGCTCACCGTCGGGACAAAACTATGGCTACACCTTC
TRBV4-1	.	TRBD2	15	TRBJ2-1	CASSQGTSGGWKQFF	TGCGCCAGCAGCCAAGGGACTAGCGGGGGGTGGAAGCAGTTCTTC
TRBV2	.	TRBD2	15	TRBJ2-7	CASSGASGGIGEQYF	TGTGCCAGCAGTGGGGCTAGCGGGGGGATCGGCGAGCAGTACTTC
TRBV20-1	few	.	15	TRBJ1-6	CSAREQRGVDSPLHF	TGCAGTGCTAGAGAACAACGAGGAGTCGATTCACCCCTCCACTTT
TRBV4-1	.	TRBD1	14	TRBJ1-2	CASSQPDRVHGYTF	TGCGCCAGCAGCCAACCTGACAGGGTTCATGGCTACACCTTC
TRBV7-2	.	TRBD1	15	TRBJ2-7	CASSFSWDSTYEQYF	TGTGCCAGCAGCTTCTCATGGGACAGCACCTACGAGCAGTACTTC
TRBV20-1	few	TRBD1	16	TRBJ1-2	CSAQGQGIKIIYGYTF	TGCAGTGCCCAGGGACAGGGCATTAAGATCATTTATGGCTACACCTTC
TRBV2	.	.	15	TRBJ2-2	CASRDSITNTGELFF	TGTGCCAGCAGGGACTCAATTACGAACACCGGGGAGCTGTTTTTT
TRBV20-1	few	.	14	TRBJ2-1	CSARSPWAHNEQFF	TGCAGTGCTAGATCCCCCTGGGCCCATAATGAGCAGTTCTTC
TRBV20-1	.	TRBD2	16	TRBJ2-5	CSARDFAGGIGETQYF	TGCAGTGCTAGAGATTTTGCGGGGGGTATTGGGGAGACCCAGTACTTC
TRBV15	few	.	15	TRBJ2-7	CATSRAQGTPSEQYF	TGTGCCACCAGCAGAGCCCAGGGCACGCCGTCCGAGCAGTACTTC
TRBV5-6	few	.	13	TRBJ2-3	CASSLQGRDTQYF	TGTGCCAGCAGCCTACAGGGCCGGGATACGCAGTATTTT
TRBV24-1	few	.	15	TRBJ2-3	CATSDPASSTDTQYF	TGTGCCACCAGTGATCCCGCTAGTAGCACAGATACGCAGTATTTT
TRBV20-1	.	TRBD1	15	TRBJ1-1	CSARDRGRGGTEAFF	TGCAGTGCTAGGGACAGGGGGCGAGGTGGAACTGAAGCTTTCTTT